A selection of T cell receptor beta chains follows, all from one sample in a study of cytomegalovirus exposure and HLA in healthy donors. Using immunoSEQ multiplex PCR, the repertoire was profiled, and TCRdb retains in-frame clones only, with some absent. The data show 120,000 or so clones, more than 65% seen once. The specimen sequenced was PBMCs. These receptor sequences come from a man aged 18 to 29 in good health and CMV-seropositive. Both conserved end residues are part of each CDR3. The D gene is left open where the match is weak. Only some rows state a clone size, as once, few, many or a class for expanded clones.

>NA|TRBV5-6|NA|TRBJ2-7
CASSLGGRYEQYF
TGTGCCAGCAGCTTGGGCGGGCGATACGAGCAGTACTTC
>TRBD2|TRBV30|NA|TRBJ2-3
CAWYARGGQTDTQYF
TGTGCCTGGTATGCACGGGGGGGCCAAACAGATACGCAGTATTTT
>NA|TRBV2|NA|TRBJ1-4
CASSEALRGAPGLFF
TGTGCCAGCAGTGAAGCGCTTCGGGGGGCCCCGGGACTGTTTTTT
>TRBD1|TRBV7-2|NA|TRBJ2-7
CASSLDRGPGYEQYF
TGTGCCAGCAGCTTAGACAGGGGGCCGGGTTACGAGCAGTACTTC
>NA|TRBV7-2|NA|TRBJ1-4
CASSSRPREKLFF
TGTGCCAGCAGCTCGCGCCCCCGAGAAAAACTGTTTTTT
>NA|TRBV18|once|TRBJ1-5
CASSQENQPQHF
TGTGCCAGCTCACAGGAGAATCAGCCCCAGCATTTT
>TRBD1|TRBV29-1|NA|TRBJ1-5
CSVVGTEINQPQHF
TGCAGCGTTGTAGGGACAGAAATCAATCAGCCCCAGCATTTT
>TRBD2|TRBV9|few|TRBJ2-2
CASSVAGVIGELFF
TGTGCCAGCAGCGTGGCGGGGGTGATCGGGGAGCTGTTTTTT
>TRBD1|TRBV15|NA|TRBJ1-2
CATSRSDRGAYGYTF
TGTGCCACCAGCAGATCGGACAGGGGCGCCTATGGCTACACCTTC
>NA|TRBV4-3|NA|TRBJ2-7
CASSQESRDVHEQYF
TGCGCCAGCAGCCAAGAATCGCGGGACGTACACGAGCAGTACTTC
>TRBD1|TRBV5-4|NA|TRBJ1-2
CASSFGLGQGISDGYTF
TGTGCCAGCAGCTTTGGGTTGGGACAGGGCATCTCTGATGGCTACACCTTC
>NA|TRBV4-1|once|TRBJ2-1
CASSRPGTPVYNEQFF
TGCGCCAGCAGCCGCCCCGGGACACCTGTATACAATGAGCAGTTCTTC
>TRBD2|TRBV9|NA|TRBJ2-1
CASSVDWREGVGYNEQFF
TGTGCCAGCAGCGTAGATTGGCGGGAGGGTGTGGGGTACAATGAGCAGTTCTTC
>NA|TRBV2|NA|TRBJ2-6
CASSVQGFGANVLTF
TGTGCCAGCAGTGTACAGGGTTTTGGGGCCAACGTCCTGACTTTC
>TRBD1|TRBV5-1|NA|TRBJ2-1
CASSSDRGVYNEQFF
TGCGCCAGCAGCTCGGACAGGGGTGTCTACAATGAGCAGTTCTTC
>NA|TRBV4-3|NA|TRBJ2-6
CASSDRRGTGANVLTF
TGCGCCAGCAGCGACCGAAGAGGTACTGGGGCCAACGTCCTGACTTTC
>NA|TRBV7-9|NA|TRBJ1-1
CASREGSGTEAFF
TGTGCCAGCAGGGAGGGGTCGGGCACTGAAGCTTTCTTT
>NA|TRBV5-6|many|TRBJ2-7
CASSPPSLGLGTREYF
TGTGCCAGCAGCCCCCCGTCGTTGGGTCTTGGGACAAGGGAGTACTTC
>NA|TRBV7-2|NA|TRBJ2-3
CASSFLGESTDTQYF
TGTGCCAGCAGCTTTCTCGGGGAAAGCACAGATACGCAGTATTTT
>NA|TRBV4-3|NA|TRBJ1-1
CASSQELSAVSEAFF
TGCGCCAGCAGCCAAGAACTTTCAGCGGTATCTGAAGCTTTCTTT
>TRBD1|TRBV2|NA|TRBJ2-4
CASSAGTGKNIQYF
TGTGCCAGCAGTGCCGGGACAGGTAAAAACATTCAGTACTTC
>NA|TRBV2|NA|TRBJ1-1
CASSEGAVGTEAFF
TGTGCCAGCAGTGAAGGGGCAGTAGGTACTGAAGCTTTCTTT
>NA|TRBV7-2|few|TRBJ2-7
CASSLVGLYEQYF
TGTGCCAGCAGCTTAGTGGGACTCTACGAGCAGTACTTC
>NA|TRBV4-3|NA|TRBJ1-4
CASSRQGGELFF
TGCGCCAGCAGCCGCCAAGGGGGGGAACTGTTTTTT
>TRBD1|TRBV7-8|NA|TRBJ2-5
CASSTIPPGGYF
TGTGCCAGCAGCACAATTCCCCCAGGGGGGTACTTC
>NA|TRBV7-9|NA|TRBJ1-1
CASSLNGVTEAFF
TGTGCCAGCAGCTTAAACGGGGTCACTGAAGCTTTCTTT
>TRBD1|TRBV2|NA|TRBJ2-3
CASSEWTGEADTQYF
TGTGCCAGCAGTGAATGGACAGGGGAGGCAGATACGCAGTATTTT
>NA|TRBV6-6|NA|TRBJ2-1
CASSLRVGYNEQFF
TGTGCCAGCAGTTTGAGGGTAGGCTACAATGAGCAGTTCTTC
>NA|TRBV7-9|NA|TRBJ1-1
CASSPPSAGDGDTEAFF
TGTGCCAGCAGCCCGCCGTCGGCAGGGGATGGGGACACTGAAGCTTTCTTT
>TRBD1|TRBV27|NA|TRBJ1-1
CASSSFGQGGRGNTEAFF
TGTGCCAGCAGTTCCTTCGGACAGGGGGGAAGGGGAAACACTGAAGCTTTCTTT
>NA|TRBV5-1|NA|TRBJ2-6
CASSLDRGGSGANVLTF
TGCGCCAGCAGCTTGGATCGCGGAGGGTCTGGGGCCAACGTCCTGACTTTC
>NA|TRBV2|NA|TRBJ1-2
CASNRSPNYGYTF
TGTGCCAGCAATAGAAGCCCTAACTATGGCTACACCTTC
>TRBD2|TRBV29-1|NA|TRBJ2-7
CSVAGTSHEQYF
TGCAGCGTTGCTGGGACTAGCCACGAGCAGTACTTC
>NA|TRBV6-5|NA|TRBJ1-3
CASSYGVGADGNTIYF
TGTGCCAGCAGCTACGGGGTTGGGGCGGATGGAAACACCATATATTTT
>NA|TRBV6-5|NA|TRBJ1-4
CASSDSSTNEKLFF
TGTGCCAGCAGCGACAGCTCAACTAATGAAAAACTGTTTTTT
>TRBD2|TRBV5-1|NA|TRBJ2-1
CASSSRTSGGNNEQFF
TGCGCCAGCAGCTCAAGAACTAGCGGGGGTAACAATGAGCAGTTCTTC
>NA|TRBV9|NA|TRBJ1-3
CASSESSGPGNTIYF
TGTGCCAGCAGCGAAAGCTCAGGGCCTGGAAACACCATATATTTT
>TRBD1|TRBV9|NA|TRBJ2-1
CASSERGQQDSNEQFF
TGTGCCAGCAGCGAAAGGGGACAGCAGGACTCCAATGAGCAGTTCTTC
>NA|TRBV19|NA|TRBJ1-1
CASRASGEAFF
TGTGCCAGTAGGGCTTCAGGAGAAGCTTTCTTT
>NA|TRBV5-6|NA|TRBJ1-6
CASSLSRALALHF
TGTGCCAGCAGCTTGTCGCGGGCCCTTGCCCTCCACTTT
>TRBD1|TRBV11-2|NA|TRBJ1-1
CASSFGGDRGNTEAFF
TGTGCCAGCAGCTTCGGGGGGGACAGGGGGAACACTGAAGCTTTCTTT
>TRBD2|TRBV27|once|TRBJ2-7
CASSLSFAGEEQYF
TGTGCCAGCAGTTTATCATTCGCGGGGGAGGAGCAGTACTTC
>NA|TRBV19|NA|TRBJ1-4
CASSTLQGFHEKLFF
TGTGCCAGTAGTACACTACAGGGTTTCCATGAAAAACTGTTTTTT
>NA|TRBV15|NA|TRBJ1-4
CATSQTENEKLFF
TGTGCCACCAGTCAGACAGAGAATGAAAAACTGTTTTTT
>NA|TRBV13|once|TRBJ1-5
CASSLGEGPQHF
TGTGCCAGCAGCTTAGGCGAGGGGCCCCAGCATTTT
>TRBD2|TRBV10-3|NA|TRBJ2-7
CALSSGGHEQYF
TGTGCCCTCTCCAGCGGGGGTCACGAGCAGTACTTC
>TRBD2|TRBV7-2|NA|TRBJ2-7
CASSLARSIAGESYEQYF
TGTGCCAGCAGCTTAGCGCGCAGCATAGCGGGAGAATCCTACGAGCAGTACTTC
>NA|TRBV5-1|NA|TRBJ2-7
CASSARQVDEQYF
TGCGCCAGCAGCGCCCGACAGGTGGACGAGCAGTACTTC
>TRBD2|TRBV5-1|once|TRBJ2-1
CASTEFSGGVDEQFF
TGCGCCAGCACGGAATTTAGCGGGGGGGTAGATGAGCAGTTCTTC
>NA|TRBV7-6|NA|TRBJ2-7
CASSPISYEQYF
TGTGCCAGCAGTCCTATAAGCTACGAGCAGTACTTC
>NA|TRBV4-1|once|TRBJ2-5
CASSQVRGTQETQYF
TGCGCCAGCAGCCAAGTCAGAGGTACCCAAGAGACCCAGTACTTC
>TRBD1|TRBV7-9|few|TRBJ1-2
CSSSYTPDRADGRGYTF
TGTTCCAGCAGCTACACTCCGGACAGGGCGGATGGGAGAGGCTACACCTTC
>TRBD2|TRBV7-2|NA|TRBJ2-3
CASSVGLADTDTQYF
TGTGCCAGCAGCGTGGGACTAGCGGACACAGATACGCAGTATTTT
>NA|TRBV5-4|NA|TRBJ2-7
CASSLGGSEYEQYF
TGTGCCAGCAGCTTGGGTGGGAGTGAGTACGAGCAGTACTTC
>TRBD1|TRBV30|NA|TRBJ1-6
CAWSPGQGYSPLHF
TGTGCCTGGAGTCCGGGACAGGGCTATTCACCCCTCCACTTT